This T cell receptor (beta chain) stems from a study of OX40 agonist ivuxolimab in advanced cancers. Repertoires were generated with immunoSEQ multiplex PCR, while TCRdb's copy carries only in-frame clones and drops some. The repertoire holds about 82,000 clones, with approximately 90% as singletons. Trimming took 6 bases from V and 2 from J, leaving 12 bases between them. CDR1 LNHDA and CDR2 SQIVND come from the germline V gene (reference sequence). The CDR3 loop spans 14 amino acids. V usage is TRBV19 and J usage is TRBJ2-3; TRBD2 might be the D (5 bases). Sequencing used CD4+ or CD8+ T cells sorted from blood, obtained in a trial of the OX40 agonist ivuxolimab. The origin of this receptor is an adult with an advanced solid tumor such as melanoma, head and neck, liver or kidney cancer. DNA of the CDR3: TGTGCCAGTAGCCGGGGTCGGGCCACAGATACGCAGTATTTT. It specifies CASSRGRATDTQYF.